This T cell receptor (beta chain) was documented in a study of shared clonotypes between healthy human individuals. Study-wide results and caveats: Donor scarcity curtailed the genetic and exposure-history diversity represented herein. Clonotype sharing across donors was expected to vary with sequencing depth.

This clone was found a few times. The antigen is undetermined. CDR1 MGHRA and CDR2 YSYEKL come from the germline V gene. The CDR3 consists of 20 residues. V was pared by 0 bases and J by 2 bases, with 11 bases of the junction left unmatched. The repertoire was sequenced with immunoSEQ multiplex PCR; TCRdb's copy has only in-frame clones and lacks some. The sample lists 650,000 to 800,000 clones, around 70% occurring once. Sequencing used memory CD4+ T cells sorted from blood. Specified subset: CD45RA-negative fraction. The clonotype originates from a young woman in good health. J is TRBJ2-6 and V is TRBV4-1; TRBD1 matches at 9 bases. The CDR3 region has the DNA TGCGCCAGCAGCCAAGAACCCACCGGGACAGGGTATGCTGGGGCCAACGTCCTGACTTTC. Translating it yields CASSQEPTGTGYAGANVLTF.